This passage covers 5 T cell receptor beta chains from one sample sequenced in a study of shared T cell receptors in the human thymus. Assay used: immunoSEQ multiplex PCR; TCRdb lists only in-frame clones, some missing. The data show 500,000 to 850,000 clones, around 87% seen once. These same records also appear under a second study, on human thymus T cells.

The sample comprised thymocytes. These receptor sequences come from a boy in the first two years of life with a congenital heart defect.

The gene calls are TRBV28 and TRBJ2-5; TRBD2 matches 11 bases. This CDR3 region has 17 residues. Germline lookup yields CDR1 MDHEN and CDR2 SYDVKM. V shed 6 bases, J shed 2 bases, and the junction held 11 bases outside the gene matches. The CDR3 region has the DNA TGTGCCAGCAGGGTGGCTAGCGGGGGGCCCAAACAAGAGACCCAGTACTTC. Its translation is CASRVASGGPKQETQYF. Complete variable domain (other parts from reference TRBV28 and TRBJ2-5): DVKVTQSSRYLVKRTGEKVFLECVQDMDHENMFWYRQDPGLGLRLIYFSYDVKMKEKGDIPEGYSVSREKKERFSLILESASTNQTSMYLCASRVASGGPKQETQYFGPGTRLLVL.

The V call is TRBV7-6, the J call TRBJ1-6; 8 bases match TRBD1. The CDR3 spans 14 residues. Germline V gene data show CDR1 as SGHVS and CDR2 as FNYEAQ. J gave up 9 bases and V 3 bases, and 4 bases lay outside the gene matches. The CDR3 loop reads CASSFVTGGSPLHF. For the CDR3, the DNA is TGTGCCAGCAGCTTCGTTACAGGGGGTTCACCCCTCCACTTT. The variable domain in full, with the rest retrieved from reference TRBV7-6 and TRBJ1-6, is GAGVSQSPRYKVTKRGQDVALRCDPISGHVSLYWYRQALGQGPEFLTYFNYEAQQDKSGLPNDRFSAERPEGSISTLTIQRTEQRDSAMYRCASSFVTGGSPLHFGNGTRLTVT.

The rearrangement uses TRBV7-2 and TRBJ2-5, with D maybe TRBD1 (5 bases). This CDR3 region has 14 residues. Germline CDR1 reads SGHTA; CDR2 reads FQGNSA. Between the trimmed V and J ends, which lost 4 bases and 2 bases, there was a span of 11 bases. CDR3 loop: CASSWRQMQETQYF. The CDR3 region has the DNA TGTGCCAGCAGCTGGCGACAGATGCAAGAGACCCAGTACTTC.

This rearrangement joins TRBV5-1 to TRBJ2-1; 13 bases match TRBD2. CDR3 length: 15 amino acids. Germline V gives CDR1 SGHRS, CDR2 YFSETQ. V lost 5 bases and J lost 4; bases outside the gene matches: 3. The CDR3 spells CASRLAGGAYNEQFF. The CDR3 bases are TGCGCCAGCAGACTAGCGGGAGGGGCTTACAATGAGCAGTTCTTC.

The chain has TRBV30 and TRBJ2-2, with a tentative D call TRBD1 (6 bases). The germline CDR1 and CDR2 sequences are GTSNPN and SVGIG (reference sequence). The length of the CDR3 is 12 residues. The ends were cut back, 4 bases at V and 3 bases at J, with 6 bases in the middle. The CDR3 nucleotides are TGTGCCTGGACAGGGGACACCGGGGAGCTGTTTTTT. It specifies CAWTGDTGELFF. Filled out from reference TRBV30 and TRBJ2-2, the complete variable domain reads SQTIHQWPATLVQPVGSPLSLECTVEGTSNPNLYWYRQAAGRGLQLLFYSVGIGQISSEVPQNLSASRPQDRQFILSSKKLLLSDSGFYLCAWTGDTGELFFGEGSRLTVL.